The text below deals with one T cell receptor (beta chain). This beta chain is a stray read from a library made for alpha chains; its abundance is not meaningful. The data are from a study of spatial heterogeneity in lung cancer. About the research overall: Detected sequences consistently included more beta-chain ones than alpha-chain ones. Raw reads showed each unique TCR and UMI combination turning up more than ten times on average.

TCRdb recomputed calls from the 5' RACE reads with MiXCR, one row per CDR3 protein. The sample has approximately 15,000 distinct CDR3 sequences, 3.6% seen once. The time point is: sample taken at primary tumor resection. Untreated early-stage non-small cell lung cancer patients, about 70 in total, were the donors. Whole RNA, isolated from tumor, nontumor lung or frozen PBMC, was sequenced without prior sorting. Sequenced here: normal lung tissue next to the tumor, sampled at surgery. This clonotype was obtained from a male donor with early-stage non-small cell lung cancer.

CDR3 in DNA: TGTGCCAGCAGCTCTGCAGGGAATTACGAGCAGTACTTC. Its translation is CASSSAGNYEQYF. This chain uses TRBV7-9 with TRBJ2-7, with D perhaps matching TRBD1 (5 bases). CDR1 and CDR2 from the germline V gene are SEHNR and FQNEAQ (reference sequence). This CDR3 spans 13 amino acids. Trimming cost V 4 bases and J 4 bases, with 11 bases left between them. Looking up the rest from reference TRBV7-9 and TRBJ2-7 gives the full variable domain: DTGVSQNPRHKITKRGQNVTFRCDPISEHNRLYWYRQTLGQGPEFLTYFQNEAQLEKSRLLSDRFSAERPKGSFSTLEIQRTEQGDSAMYLCASSSAGNYEQYFGPGTRLTVT.